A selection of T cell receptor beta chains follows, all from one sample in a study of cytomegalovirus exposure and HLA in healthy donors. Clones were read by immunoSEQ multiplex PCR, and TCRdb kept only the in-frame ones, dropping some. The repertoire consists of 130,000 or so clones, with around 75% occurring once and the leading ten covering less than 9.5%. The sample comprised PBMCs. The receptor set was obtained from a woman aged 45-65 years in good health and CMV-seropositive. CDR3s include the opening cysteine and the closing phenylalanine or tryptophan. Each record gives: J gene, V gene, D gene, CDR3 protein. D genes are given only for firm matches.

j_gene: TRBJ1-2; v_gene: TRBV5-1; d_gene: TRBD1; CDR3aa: CASSLRTGTYGYTF
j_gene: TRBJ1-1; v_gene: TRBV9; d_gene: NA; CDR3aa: CASSVLTGEAFF
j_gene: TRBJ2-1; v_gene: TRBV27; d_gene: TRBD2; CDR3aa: CASSLLAGGPIEQFF
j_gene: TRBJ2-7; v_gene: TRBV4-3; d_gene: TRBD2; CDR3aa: CASSQAVASGTYEQYF
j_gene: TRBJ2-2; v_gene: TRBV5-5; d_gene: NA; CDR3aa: CACRQGRTTGELFF
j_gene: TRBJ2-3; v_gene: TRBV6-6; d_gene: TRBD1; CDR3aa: CASSFGDSFYTDTQYF
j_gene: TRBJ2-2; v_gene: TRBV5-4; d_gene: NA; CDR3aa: CASSLRLPSNTGELFF
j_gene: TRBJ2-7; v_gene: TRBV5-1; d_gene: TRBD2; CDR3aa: CASSLRSSGSRSYEQYF
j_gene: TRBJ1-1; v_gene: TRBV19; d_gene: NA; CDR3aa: CASSIAPPGSGPNTEAFF
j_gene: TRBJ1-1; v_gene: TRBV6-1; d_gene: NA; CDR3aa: CASSRTAENGAFF
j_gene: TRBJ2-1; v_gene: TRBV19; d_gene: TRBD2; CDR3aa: CASRTSSHYNEQFF
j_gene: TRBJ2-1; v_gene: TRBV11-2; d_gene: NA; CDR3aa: CASSRGNIRTEQFF
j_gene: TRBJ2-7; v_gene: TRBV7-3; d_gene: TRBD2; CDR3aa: CASSLSGGLASEQYF
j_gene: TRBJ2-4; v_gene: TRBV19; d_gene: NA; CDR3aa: CASREGSENIQYF
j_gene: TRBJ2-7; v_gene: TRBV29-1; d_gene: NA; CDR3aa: CSAMTGSAQQYF
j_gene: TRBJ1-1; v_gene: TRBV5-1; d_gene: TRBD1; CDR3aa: CASSSRDRGMDTEAFF
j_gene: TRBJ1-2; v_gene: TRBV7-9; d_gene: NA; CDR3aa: CASSLRTGYGYTF
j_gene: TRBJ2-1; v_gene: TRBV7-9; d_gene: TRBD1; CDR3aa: CASSLAVTGGKQFF
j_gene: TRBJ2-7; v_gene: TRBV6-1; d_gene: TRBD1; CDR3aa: CASSVDRGGADEQYF
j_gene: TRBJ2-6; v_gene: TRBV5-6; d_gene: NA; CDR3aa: CASLTQGPSLGANVLTF
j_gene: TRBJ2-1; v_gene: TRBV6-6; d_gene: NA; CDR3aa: CASSYSGLGQGEQFF
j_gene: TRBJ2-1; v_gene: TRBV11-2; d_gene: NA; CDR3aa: CASSLSRENEQFF
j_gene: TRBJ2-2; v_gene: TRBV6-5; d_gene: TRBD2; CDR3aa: CASSYSLAGGPGELFF